This T cell receptor beta chain was sequenced for a study of Ad26.COV2.S vaccination and SARS-CoV-2 variants. Study observations and caveats: With respect to non-spike TCR breadth, vaccine and placebo recipients were similar.

The V gene's germline CDR1 is SGHNT and CDR2 YENEEA. CDR3 length equals 16 residues. V was pared by 4 bases and J by 1 base, with 14 bases between. Method: immunoSEQ multiplex PCR; TCRdb's copy keeps in-frame clones and lacks some. Here the sample spans approximately 460,000 clones, 80% to 90% being singletons. Specified treatment: around 19 received Ad26.COV2.S at low or high dose, single or two shots; about 5 received placebo; per-sample allocation not given. The samples date from day 63 after the first vaccine or placebo injection. It was an adult aged 18-55 years in Boston who was the donor. To note about this clone: No antigen is known for it.

This TCR was sampled from a person aged 18-60 years who received the Ad26.COV2.S COVID-19 vaccine or a placebo. The rearrangement uses TRBV11-3 and TRBJ2-1; a possible D gene is TRBD1 (6 bases). This material consisted of peripheral blood, taken in a trial of Ad26.COV2.S vaccine versus placebo. The CDR3 sequence is CASSYKQGLSYNEQFF. Written as DNA, the CDR3 is TGTGCCAGCAGCTATAAACAGGGTTTATCCTACAATGAGCAGTTCTTC.